This T cell receptor beta chain was captured by sequencing in a study of shared clonotypes between healthy human individuals. About the study: The plates for each donor numbered three CD4 naive, three CD4 memory, two CD8 naive and one CD8 memory.

Assay execution proceeded at the deep level. Authors' processing steps: ImmunoSEQ gave junction-only sequences without quality scores, so filtering differed. The table came from immunoSEQ multiplex PCR; TCRdb's copy has only in-frame clones and leaves some out. D and trimming were read from the DNA, whereas the V and J calls and clone size are those reported in that table. This table has 2 million to 2.5 million clones, 85% to 95% appearing once. CDR1 and CDR2 from the germline V gene are MGHRA and YSYEKL. The CDR3 has 18 amino acids. The junction had 15 bases not matched to a gene; V was cut back by 0 bases and J by 8 bases.

Sequencing was carried out using naive CD4+ T cells from PBMCs. The subset was: CD45RA+ positively selected. The gene calls are TRBV4-1 and TRBJ2-1; 8 nucleotides agree with TRBD2. This TCR was sampled from a man between 18 and 29 years old in good health. Some clones in this sample may be carry-over from other donors' samples. The CDR3 DNA follows: TGCGCCAGCAGCCAAGAGCTAGCGGGCCTACTCGGGGGAGATGAGCAGTTCTTC. Amino acids: CASSQELAGLLGGDEQFF.